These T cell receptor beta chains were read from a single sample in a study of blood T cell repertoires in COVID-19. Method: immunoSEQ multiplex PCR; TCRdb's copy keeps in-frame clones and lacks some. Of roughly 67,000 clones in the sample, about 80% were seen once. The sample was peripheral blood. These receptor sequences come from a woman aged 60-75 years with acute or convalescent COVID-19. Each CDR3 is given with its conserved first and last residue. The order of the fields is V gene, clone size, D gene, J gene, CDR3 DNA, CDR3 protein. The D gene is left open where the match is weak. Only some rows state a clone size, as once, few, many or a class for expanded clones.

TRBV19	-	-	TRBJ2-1	TGTGCCAGTAGTACGACAGAGTACAATGAGCAGTTCTTC	CASSTTEYNEQFF
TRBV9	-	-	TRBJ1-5	TGTGCCAGCAGCGTAGGAGGCTATAGCAATCAGCCCCAGCATTTT	CASSVGGYSNQPQHF
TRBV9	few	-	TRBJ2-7	TGTGCCAGCAGCGTGACTGACGGAGACTACGAGCAGTACTTC	CASSVTDGDYEQYF
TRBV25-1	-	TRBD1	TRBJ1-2	TGTGCCAGCAGTGAATGGGGGACAGGGGACGGCTACACCTTC	CASSEWGTGDGYTF
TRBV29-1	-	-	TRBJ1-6	TGCAGCGTTTTTACGGTGGAACAGGGAATGAATTCACCCCTCCACTTT	CSVFTVEQGMNSPLHF
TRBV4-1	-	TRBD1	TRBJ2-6	TGCGCCAGCAGCCAAGCCCAGGGGGCGGGAGGGGCCAACGTCCTGACTTTC	CASSQAQGAGGANVLTF
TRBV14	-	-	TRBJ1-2	TGTGCCAGCAGCCAAGTCGGGGGGGCGTGGGGCTACACCTTC	CASSQVGGAWGYTF
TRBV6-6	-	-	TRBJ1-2	TGTGCCAGCGAGAGGATAGGAAACTATGGCTACACCTTC	CASERIGNYGYTF
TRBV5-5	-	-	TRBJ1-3	TGTGCCAGCAGCCCTGGAGAGGGCAGCTCTGGAAACACCATATATTTT	CASSPGEGSSGNTIYF
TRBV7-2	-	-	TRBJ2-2	TGTGCCAGCATTCCCCAGCCAGGTCCCGGGGAGCTGTTTTTT	CASIPQPGPGELFF
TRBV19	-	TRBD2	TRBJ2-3	TGTGCCAGTAGTATAGTGACTAGCGGGGGCACAGATACGCAGTATTTT	CASSIVTSGGTDTQYF
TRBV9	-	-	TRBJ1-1	TGTGCCAGCAGCTCCCTTACGGGGACTGAAGCTTTCTTT	CASSSLTGTEAFF
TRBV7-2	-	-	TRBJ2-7	TGTGCCAGCAGCTTGCAGGCCGGACATTCCTACGAGCAGTACTTC	CASSLQAGHSYEQYF
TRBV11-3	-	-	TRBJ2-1	TGTGCCAGCAGTTCTACGGGGTACAATGAGCAGTTCTTC	CASSSTGYNEQFF
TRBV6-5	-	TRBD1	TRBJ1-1	TGTGCCAGCAGGCCACAGGGGGCGCCCACTGAAGCTTTCTTT	CASRPQGAPTEAFF
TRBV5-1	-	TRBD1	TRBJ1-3	TGCGCCAGCAGCTTAAACAGGGGCTCTGGAAACACCATATATTTT	CASSLNRGSGNTIYF
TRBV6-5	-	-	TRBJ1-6	TGTGCCAGCAGAGGGGATTCACCCCTCCACTTT	CASRGDSPLHF
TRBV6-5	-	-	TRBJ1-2	TGTGCCAGCAGTTACGGGGGGAGCACTAGCGGCTACACCTTC	CASSYGGSTSGYTF
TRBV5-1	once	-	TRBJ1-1	TGCGCCAGCAGTTCCCTCGCAGAGAACACTGAAGCTTTCTTT	CASSSLAENTEAFF
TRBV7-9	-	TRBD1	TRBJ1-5	TGTGCCAGCAGCTCGACAGGGTTGCGCAATCAGCCCCAGCATTTT	CASSSTGLRNQPQHF
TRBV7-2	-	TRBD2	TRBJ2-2	TGTGCCAGCAGCCTTGATAGCGGGGGGAACACCGGGGAGCTGTTTTTT	CASSLDSGGNTGELFF
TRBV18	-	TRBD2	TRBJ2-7	TGTGCCAGCTCCGGCACCACGGGGGGGCAGTACTTC	CASSGTTGGQYF
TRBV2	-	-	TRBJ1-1	TGTGCCGGCCAGGCGGGATTGAACACTGAAGCTTTCTTT	CAGQAGLNTEAFF
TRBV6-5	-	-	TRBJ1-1	TGTGCCAGCAGTTACGGGACGGGGGTGAACACTGAAGCTTTCTTT	CASSYGTGVNTEAFF
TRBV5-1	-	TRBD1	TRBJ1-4	TGCGCCAGCACACAGGGGGCGCAGACTAATGAAAAACTGTTTTTT	CASTQGAQTNEKLFF
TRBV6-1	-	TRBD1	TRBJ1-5	TGTGCCAGCAGTGAAGTCTTTGGACAGGGGAATCAGCCCCAGCATTTT	CASSEVFGQGNQPQHF
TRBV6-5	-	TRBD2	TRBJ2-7	TGTGCCAGCAGACCCGGGACTAGCGGGTCCTACGAGCAGTACTTC	CASRPGTSGSYEQYF
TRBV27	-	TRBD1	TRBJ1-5	TGTGCCAGCAGTTCGGGATTGATAGGGACAGGGGATCCCTCCAATCAGCCCCAGCATTTT	CASSSGLIGTGDPSNQPQHF
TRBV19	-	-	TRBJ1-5	TGTGCCAGTACCTCCTCTCTGACAGTTAGCAATCAGCCCCAGCATTTT	CASTSSLTVSNQPQHF
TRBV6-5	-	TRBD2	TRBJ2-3	TGTGCCAGCAAAGGACTAGCGGGGACCGGGGATACGCAGTATTTT	CASKGLAGTGDTQYF
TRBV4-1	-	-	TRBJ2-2	TGCGCCAGCAGCCAAGATCCCAACGGGGGGAACACCGGGGAGCTGTTTTTT	CASSQDPNGGNTGELFF
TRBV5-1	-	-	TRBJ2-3	TGCGCCAGCAGCCTGGGCGGCACAGATACGCAGTATTTT	CASSLGGTDTQYF
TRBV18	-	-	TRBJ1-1	TGTGCCAGCTCACGTAATATGAACACTGAAGCTTTCTTT	CASSRNMNTEAFF
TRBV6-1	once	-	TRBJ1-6	TGTGCCAGCAGTGAAAGCACAGCTAATTCACCCCTCCACTTT	CASSESTANSPLHF
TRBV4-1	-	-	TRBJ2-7	TGCGCCAGCAGCCAAGATTGGCAGGGGCGCTCCTACGAGCAGTACTTC	CASSQDWQGRSYEQYF
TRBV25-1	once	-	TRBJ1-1	TGTGCCAGCAGCGAGGACACTGAGACTGAAGCTTTCTTT	CASSEDTETEAFF
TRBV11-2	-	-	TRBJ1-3	TGTGCCAGCAGCTTATTCAGTTCCTCTGGAAACACCATATATTTT	CASSLFSSSGNTIYF
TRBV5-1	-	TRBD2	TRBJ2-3	TGCGCCAGTACGCTTCTAGCGGCAGATACGCAGTATTTT	CASTLLAADTQYF
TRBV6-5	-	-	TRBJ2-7	TGTGCCAGCAGTTCCTATCAGGGGAGCGAGCAGTACTTC	CASSSYQGSEQYF
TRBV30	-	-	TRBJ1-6	TGTGCCTGGAGTGTAAATCCTCGTAATTCACCCCTCCACTTT	CAWSVNPRNSPLHF
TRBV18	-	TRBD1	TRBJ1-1	TGTGCCAGCTCACCCCTTCCGGGACAGGGTATCATGAACACTGAAGCTTTCTTT	CASSPLPGQGIMNTEAFF
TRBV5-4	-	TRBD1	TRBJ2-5	TGTGCCAGCAGCTTTACAGGGGGACCAGAGACCCAGTACTTC	CASSFTGGPETQYF
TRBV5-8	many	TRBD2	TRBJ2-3	TGTGCCAGCAGCTTCACTAGCGGGGGCACAGATACGCAGTATTTT	CASSFTSGGTDTQYF
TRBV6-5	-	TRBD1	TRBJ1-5	TGTGCCAGCAGCCGGACAGGGGATCAGCCCCAGCATTTT	CASSRTGDQPQHF
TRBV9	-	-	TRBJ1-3	TGTGCCAGCAGCGTAGTGGCAGGTGGAAACACCATATATTTT	CASSVVAGGNTIYF
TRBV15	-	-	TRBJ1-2	TGTGCCACCAGCAGAGTTCCGACAATTAACTATGGCTACACCTTC	CATSRVPTINYGYTF
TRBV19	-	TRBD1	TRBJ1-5	TGTGCCAGTAGTATCGACAGGGGTAGCAATCAGCCCCAGCATTTT	CASSIDRGSNQPQHF
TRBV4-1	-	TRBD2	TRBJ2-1	TGCGCCAGCAGCCAAGATCTTCTGGTGGGAGGGTCCAATGAGCAGTTCTTC	CASSQDLLVGGSNEQFF
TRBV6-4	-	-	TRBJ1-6	TGTGCCAGCAGTGGGGATTCAGGGTGGAATTCACCCCTCCACTTT	CASSGDSGWNSPLHF
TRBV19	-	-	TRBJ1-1	TGTGCCAGTAGTCACGCCGCTCGAACAGGGAACACTGAAGCTTTCTTT	CASSHAARTGNTEAFF
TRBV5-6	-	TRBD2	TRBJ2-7	TGTGCCAGCGGCGCTAGCGGGGCCTCCTACGAGCAGTACTTC	CASGASGASYEQYF
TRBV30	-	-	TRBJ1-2	TGTGCCTGGAGGGCCGACAGGTCAGGCTATGGCTACACCTTC	CAWRADRSGYGYTF
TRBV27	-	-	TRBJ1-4	TGTGCCAGCAGTTCCCTGGGGGCAGCTAATGAAAAACTGTTTTTT	CASSSLGAANEKLFF
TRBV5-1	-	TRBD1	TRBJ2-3	TGCGCCAGCAGCTTAACCCCGGGACAGGGATCCCCGCAGTATTTT	CASSLTPGQGSPQYF
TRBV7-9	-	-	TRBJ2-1	TGTGCCAGCAGCTCGTCGGACAGTTACAATGAGCAGTTCTTC	CASSSSDSYNEQFF
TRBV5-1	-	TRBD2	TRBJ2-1	TGCGCCAGCAGCCGTCGGACTAGCGGGGGGCCGGGCAATGAGCAGTTCTTC	CASSRRTSGGPGNEQFF
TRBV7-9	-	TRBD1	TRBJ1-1	TGTGCCAGCAGCTCCTACAGGGGGACTGAAGCTTTCTTT	CASSSYRGTEAFF
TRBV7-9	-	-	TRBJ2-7	TGTGCCAGCAGCTTAAGCGAGGGCTACGAGCAGTACTTC	CASSLSEGYEQYF
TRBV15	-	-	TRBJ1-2	TGTGCCACCAGCAGAGAGAGGGATGGCTACACCTTC	CATSRERDGYTF
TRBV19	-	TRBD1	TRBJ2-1	TGTGCCAGTAGTCCTCTACGATCAGGACAGGGGGCAGCAGGTGAGCAGTTCTTC	CASSPLRSGQGAAGEQFF